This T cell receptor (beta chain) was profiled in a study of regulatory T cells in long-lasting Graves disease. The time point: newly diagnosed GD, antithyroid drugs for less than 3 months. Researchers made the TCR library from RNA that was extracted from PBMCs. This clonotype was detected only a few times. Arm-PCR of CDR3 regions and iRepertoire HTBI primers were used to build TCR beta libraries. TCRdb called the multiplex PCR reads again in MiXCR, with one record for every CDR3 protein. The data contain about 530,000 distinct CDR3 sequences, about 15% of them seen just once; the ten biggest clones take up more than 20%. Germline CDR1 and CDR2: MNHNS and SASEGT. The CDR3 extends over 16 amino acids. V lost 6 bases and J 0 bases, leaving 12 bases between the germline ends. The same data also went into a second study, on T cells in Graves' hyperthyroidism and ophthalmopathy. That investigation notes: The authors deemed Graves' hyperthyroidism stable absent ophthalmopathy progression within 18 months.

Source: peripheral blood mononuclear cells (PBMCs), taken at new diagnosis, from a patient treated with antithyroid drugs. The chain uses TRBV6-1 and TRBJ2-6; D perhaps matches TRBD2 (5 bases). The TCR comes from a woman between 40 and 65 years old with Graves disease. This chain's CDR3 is CASSRRLHSGANVLTF. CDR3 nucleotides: TGTGCCAGCAGCCGGAGGCTACACTCTGGGGCCAACGTCCTGACTTTC.